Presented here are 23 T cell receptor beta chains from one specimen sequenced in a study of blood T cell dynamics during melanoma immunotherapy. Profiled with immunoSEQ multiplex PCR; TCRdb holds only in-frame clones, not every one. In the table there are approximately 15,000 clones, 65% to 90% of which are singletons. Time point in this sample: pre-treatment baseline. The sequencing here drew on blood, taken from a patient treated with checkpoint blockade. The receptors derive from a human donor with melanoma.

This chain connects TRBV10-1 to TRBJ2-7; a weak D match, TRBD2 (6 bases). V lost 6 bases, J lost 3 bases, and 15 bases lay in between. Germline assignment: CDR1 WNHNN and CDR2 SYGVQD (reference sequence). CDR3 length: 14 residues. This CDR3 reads CASRFPGLIYEQYF. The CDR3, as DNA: TGCGCCAGCAGATTCCCGGGACTCATCTACGAGCAGTACTTC.

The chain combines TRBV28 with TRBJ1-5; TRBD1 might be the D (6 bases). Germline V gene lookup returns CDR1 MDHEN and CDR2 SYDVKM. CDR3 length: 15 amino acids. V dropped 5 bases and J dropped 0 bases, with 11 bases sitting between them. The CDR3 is CASSIGGSSNQPQHF. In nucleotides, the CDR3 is TGTGCCAGCAGTATAGGGGGGAGTAGCAATCAGCCCCAGCATTTT.

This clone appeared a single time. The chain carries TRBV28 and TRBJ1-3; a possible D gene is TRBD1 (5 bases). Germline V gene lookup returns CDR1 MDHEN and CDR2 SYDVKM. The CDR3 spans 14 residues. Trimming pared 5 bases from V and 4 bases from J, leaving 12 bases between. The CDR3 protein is CASSDGGNGNTIYF. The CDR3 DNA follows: TGTGCCAGCAGTGATGGGGGGAACGGAAACACCATATATTTT.

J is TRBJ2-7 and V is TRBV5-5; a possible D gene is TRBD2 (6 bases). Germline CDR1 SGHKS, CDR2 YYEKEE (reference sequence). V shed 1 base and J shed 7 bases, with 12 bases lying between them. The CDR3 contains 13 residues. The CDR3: CASSLTDGGEQYF. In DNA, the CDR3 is TGTGCCAGCAGCTTGACGGACGGGGGAGAGCAGTACTTC.

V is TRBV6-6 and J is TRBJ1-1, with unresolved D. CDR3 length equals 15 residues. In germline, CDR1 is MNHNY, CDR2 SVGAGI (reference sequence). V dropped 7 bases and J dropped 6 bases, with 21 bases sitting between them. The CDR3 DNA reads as TGTGCCAGCACCCAGATGGGTGGCAGGCTCCCTGAAGCTTTCTTT. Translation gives CASTQMGGRLPEAFF.

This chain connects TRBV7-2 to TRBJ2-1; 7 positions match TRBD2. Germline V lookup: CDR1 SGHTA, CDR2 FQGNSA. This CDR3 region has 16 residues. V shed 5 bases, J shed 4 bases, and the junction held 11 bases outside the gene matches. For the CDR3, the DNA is TGTGCCAGCAGCACAGCCGGGCTAGCGGCTTACAATGAGCAGTTCTTC. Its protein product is CASSTAGLAAYNEQFF.

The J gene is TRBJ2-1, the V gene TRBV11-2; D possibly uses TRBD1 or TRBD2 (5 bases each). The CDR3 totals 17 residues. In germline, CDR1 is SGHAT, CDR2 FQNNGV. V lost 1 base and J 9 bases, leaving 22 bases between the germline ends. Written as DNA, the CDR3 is TGTGCCAGCAGCTTAGGAACGGGGACGGGATCCCCCGGTGAGCAGTTCTTC. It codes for CASSLGTGTGSPGEQFF.

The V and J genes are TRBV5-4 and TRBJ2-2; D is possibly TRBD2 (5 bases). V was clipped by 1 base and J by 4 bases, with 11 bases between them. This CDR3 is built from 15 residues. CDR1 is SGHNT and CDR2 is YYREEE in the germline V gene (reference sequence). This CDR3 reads CASSLRGGGTGELFF. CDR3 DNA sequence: TGTGCCAGCAGCTTGCGTGGAGGTGGCACCGGGGAGCTGTTTTTT.

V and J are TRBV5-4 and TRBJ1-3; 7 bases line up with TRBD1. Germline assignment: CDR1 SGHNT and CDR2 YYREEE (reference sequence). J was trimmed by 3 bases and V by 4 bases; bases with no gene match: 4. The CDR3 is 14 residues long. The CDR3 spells CASSPQGHGNTIYF. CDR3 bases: TGTGCCAGCAGCCCACAGGGGCATGGAAACACCATATATTTT.

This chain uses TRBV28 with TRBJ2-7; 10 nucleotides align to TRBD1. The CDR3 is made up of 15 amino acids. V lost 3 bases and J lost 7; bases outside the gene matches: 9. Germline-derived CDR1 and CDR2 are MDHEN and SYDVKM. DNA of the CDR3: TGTGCCAGCAGTTTGGAAGGGACAGGGGCTCGGGAGCAGTACTTC. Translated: CASSLEGTGAREQYF.

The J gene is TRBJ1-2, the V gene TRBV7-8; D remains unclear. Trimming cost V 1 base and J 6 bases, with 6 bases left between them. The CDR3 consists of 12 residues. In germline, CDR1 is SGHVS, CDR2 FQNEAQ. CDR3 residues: CASSLGRDGYTF. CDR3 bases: TGTGCCAGCAGCTTAGGGAGAGATGGCTACACCTTC.

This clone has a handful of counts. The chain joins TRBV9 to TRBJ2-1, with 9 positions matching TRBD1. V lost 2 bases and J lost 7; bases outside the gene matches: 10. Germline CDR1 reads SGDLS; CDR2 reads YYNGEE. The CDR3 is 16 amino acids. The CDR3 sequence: CASSVSPGQGENEQFF. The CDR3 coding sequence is TGTGCCAGCAGCGTTTCTCCGGGACAGGGAGAGAATGAGCAGTTCTTC.

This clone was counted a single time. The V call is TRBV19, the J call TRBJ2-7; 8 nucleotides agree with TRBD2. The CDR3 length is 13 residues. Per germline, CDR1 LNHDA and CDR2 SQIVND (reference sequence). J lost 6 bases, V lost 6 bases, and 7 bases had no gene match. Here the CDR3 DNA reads TGTGCCAGTAGCGAGCTAGGGACTAGCGAGCAGTACTTC. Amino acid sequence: CASSELGTSEQYF. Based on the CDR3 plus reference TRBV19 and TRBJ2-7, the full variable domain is DGGITQSPKYLFRKEGQNVTLSCEQNLNHDAMYWYRQDPGQGLRLIYYSQIVNDFQKGDIAEGYSVSREKKESFPLTVTSAQKNPTAFYLCASSELGTSEQYFGPGTRLTVT.

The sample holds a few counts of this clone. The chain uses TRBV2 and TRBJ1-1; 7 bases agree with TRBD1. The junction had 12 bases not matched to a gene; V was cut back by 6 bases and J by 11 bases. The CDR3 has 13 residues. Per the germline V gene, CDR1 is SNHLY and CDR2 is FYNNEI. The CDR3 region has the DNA TGTGCCAGCAGGGAGGGACAGCTCCTTGAGGCTTTCTTT. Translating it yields CASREGQLLEAFF.

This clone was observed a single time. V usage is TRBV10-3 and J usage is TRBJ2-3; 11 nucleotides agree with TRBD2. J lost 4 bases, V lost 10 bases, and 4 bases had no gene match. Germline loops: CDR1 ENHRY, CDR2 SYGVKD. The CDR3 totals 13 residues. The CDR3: CASTSGSSDTQYF. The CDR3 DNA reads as TGTGCCAGTACTAGCGGGAGTTCAGATACGCAGTATTTT.

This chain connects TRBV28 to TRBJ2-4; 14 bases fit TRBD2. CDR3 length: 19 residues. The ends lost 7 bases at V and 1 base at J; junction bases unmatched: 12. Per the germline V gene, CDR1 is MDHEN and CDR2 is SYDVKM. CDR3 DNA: TGTGCCAGCAACACTAGGGGACTAGCGGGAGTCGGGGCCAAAAACATTCAGTACTTC. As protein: CASNTRGLAGVGAKNIQYF.

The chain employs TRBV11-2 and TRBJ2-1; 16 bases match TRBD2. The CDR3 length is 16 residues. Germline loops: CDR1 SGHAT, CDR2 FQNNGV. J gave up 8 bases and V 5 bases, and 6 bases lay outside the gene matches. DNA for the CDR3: TGTGCCAGCAGCACGGGGACTAGCGGGAGGGTCGATGAGCAGTTCTTC. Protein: CASSTGTSGRVDEQFF.

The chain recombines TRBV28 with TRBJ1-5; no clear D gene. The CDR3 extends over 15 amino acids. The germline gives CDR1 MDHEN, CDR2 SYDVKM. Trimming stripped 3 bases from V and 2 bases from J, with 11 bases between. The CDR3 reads CASSFESEGNQPQHF. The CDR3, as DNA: TGTGCCAGCAGTTTCGAGAGCGAGGGCAATCAGCCCCAGCATTTT.

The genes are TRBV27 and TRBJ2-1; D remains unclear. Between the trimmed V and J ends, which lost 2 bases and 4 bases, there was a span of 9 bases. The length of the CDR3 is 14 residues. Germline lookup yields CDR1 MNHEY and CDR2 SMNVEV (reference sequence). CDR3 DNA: TGTGCCAGCAGTTTAGGTGTGAGTTACAATGAGCAGTTCTTC. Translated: CASSLGVSYNEQFF.

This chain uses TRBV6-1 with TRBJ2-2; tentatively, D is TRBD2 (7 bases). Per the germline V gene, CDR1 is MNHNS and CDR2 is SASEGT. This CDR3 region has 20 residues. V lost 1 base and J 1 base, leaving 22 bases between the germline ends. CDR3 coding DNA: TGTGCCAGCAGTGAAGAGGGGGGAGCGGGGTGGGTTTTGAACACCGGGGAGCTGTTTTTT. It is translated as CASSEEGGAGWVLNTGELFF.

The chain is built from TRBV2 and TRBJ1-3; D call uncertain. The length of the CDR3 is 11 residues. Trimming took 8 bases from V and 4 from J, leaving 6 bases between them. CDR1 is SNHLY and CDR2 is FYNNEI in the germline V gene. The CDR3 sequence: CASLAGNTIYF. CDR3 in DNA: TGTGCCAGCCTGGCCGGAAACACCATATATTTT.

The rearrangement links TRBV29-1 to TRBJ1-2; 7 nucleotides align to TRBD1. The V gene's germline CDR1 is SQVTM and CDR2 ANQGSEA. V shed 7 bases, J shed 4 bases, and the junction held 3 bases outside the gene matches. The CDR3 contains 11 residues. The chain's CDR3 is CSGQGSYGYTF. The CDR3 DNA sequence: TGCAGCGGACAGGGCAGCTATGGCTACACCTTC.

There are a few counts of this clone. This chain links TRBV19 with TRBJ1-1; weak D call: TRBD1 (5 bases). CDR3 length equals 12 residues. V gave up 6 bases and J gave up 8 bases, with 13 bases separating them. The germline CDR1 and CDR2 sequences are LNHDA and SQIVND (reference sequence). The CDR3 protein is CASRRGAGEAFF. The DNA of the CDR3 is TGTGCCAGTAGGCGAGGGGCTGGGGAAGCTTTCTTT.